This T cell receptor beta chain was recovered during a study of control samples from healthy donors and cancer patients. The data were produced by immunoSEQ multiplex PCR, yet TCRdb's version contains in-frame clones alone and is incomplete. The sample yields fewer than 120,000 clones, over 75% seen once. Trimming left V 0 bases short and J 3 bases short, with 12 bases between. CDR3 length equals 15 residues. Germline-derived CDR1 and CDR2 are LNHDA and SQIVND (reference sequence). The sequence was collected from a woman aged 60-75 years with lung cancer. The chain employs TRBV19 and TRBJ2-7, with D possibly being TRBD2 (6 bases). Sequencing was carried out using PBMCs. CDR3 sequence reads: CASSIDGTLSYEQYF. The CDR3 region has the DNA TGTGCCAGTAGTATAGATGGGACTTTGAGCTACGAGCAGTACTTC.